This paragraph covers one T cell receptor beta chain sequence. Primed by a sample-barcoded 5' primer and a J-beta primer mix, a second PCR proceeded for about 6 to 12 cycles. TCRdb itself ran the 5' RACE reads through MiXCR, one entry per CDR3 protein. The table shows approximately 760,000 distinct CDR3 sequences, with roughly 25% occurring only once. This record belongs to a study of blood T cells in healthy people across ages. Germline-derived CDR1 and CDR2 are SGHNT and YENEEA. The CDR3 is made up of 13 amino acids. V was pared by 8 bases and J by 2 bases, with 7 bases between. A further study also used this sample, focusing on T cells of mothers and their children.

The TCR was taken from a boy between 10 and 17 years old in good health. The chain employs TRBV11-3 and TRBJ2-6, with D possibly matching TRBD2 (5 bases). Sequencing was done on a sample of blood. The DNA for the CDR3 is TGTGCCAGCGCCGGGGCTGGGGCCAACGTCCTGACTTTC. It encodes CASAGAGANVLTF.